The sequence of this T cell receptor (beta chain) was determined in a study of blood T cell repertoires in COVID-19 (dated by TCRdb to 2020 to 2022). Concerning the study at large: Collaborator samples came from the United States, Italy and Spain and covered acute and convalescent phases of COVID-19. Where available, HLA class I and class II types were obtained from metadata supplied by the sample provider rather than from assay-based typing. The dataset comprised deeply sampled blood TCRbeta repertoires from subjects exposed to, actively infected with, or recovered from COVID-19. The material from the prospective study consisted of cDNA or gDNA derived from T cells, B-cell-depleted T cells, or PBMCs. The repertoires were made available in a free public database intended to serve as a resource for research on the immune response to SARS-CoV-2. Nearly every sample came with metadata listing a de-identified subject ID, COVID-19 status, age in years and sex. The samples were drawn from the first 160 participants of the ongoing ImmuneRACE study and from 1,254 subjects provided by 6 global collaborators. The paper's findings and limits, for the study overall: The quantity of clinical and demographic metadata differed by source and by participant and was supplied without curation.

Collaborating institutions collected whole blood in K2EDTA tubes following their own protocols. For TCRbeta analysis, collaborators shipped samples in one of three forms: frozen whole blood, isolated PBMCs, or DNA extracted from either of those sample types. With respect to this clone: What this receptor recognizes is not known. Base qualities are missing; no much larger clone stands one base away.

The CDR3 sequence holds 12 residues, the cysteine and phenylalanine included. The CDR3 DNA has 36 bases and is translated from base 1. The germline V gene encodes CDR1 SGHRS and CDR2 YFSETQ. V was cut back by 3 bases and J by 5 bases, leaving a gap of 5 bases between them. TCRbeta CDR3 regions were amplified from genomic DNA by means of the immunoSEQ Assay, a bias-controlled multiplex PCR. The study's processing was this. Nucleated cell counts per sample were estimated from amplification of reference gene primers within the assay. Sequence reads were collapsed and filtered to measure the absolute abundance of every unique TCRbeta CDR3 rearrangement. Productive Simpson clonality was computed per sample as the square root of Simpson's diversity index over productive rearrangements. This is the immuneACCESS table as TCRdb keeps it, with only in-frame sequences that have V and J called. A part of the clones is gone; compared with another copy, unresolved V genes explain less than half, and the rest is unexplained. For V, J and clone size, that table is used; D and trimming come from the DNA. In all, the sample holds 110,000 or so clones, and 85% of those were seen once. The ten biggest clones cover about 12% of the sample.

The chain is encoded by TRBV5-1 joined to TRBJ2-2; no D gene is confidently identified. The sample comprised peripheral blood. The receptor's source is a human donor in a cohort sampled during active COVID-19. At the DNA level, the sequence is TGCGCCAGCAGCTACAATACCGGGGAGCTGTTTTTT. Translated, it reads CASSYNTGELFF.